The clone carrying this T cell receptor beta chain appeared a few times. Antigen: not known. These data originate in a study of T cell responses to AZD1222 COVID-19 vaccine. Regarding the study as a whole: Spike-wide coverage was observed for vaccine-associated CD4 TCRs, with dominant responses at 160-218 and 743-854. White British donors predominated, females outnumbered males, and clonal diversity was possibly underestimated.

The CDR3 has 14 amino acids. Unmatched junction bases numbered 2, after V lost 4 bases and J lost 5 bases. Germline assignment: CDR1 SEHNR and CDR2 FQNEAQ (reference sequence). TCRdb keeps only in-frame clones here, not all; method: immunoSEQ multiplex PCR. The sample has 150,000 to 200,000 clones, just under 90% seen once; the top ten hold 5% to 7%. The receptor was isolated from an adult in good health. The sequences come from peripheral blood, collected on day 0 of AZD1222 vaccination. The J gene is TRBJ1-6, the V gene TRBV7-9; 7 positions agree with TRBD1. CDR3 DNA: TGTGCCAGCAGCTCCGGGACAGATAATTCACCCCTCCACTTT. Its protein product is CASSSGTDNSPLHF.